The clone carrying this TCR beta chain came up many times. V was clipped by 4 bases and J by 2 bases; unmatched bases: 12. The CDR3 has 17 amino acids. CDR1 SNHLY and CDR2 FYNNEI come from the germline V gene. The investigators amplified TCR beta CDR3 regions from RNA transcripts. First-round RT-PCR with HTBI primers amplified the TCR CDR3 region. Each CDR3 protein is one row after TCRdb ran MiXCR on the multiplex PCR reads. The data hold more than 300,000 distinct CDR3 sequences, with 17% observed a single time. The sample comes from a study of T cells in Graves' hyperthyroidism and ophthalmopathy. Patients aged 18 to 65 had newly diagnosed hyperthyroidism that had lasted under 2 months.

Sequencing was carried out using blood. This clonotype was obtained from a woman aged 25-40 years with Graves' hyperthyroidism that later progressed to Graves' ophthalmopathy. This sequence joins TRBV2 and TRBJ2-5; 8 bases align to TRBD2. The CDR3 here is CASSVVQKLAGQETQYF. The DNA of the CDR3 is TGTGCCAGCAGTGTGGTCCAAAAATTAGCGGGGCAAGAGACCCAGTACTTC.